This passage covers 6 T cell receptor beta chains from one sample sequenced in a study of blood T cell repertoires in COVID-19. Using immunoSEQ multiplex PCR, the repertoire was profiled, and TCRdb retains in-frame clones only, with some absent. The sample consists of hundreds of thousands of clones, 75% to 85% of them appearing once. Source material: peripheral blood. The receptors here all came from a woman aged 55-70 years with active or convalescent COVID-19.

The rearrangement joins TRBV5-1 to TRBJ2-7, with 11 bases matching TRBD1. V trimming: 3 bases; J trimming: 3 bases; junction bases outside the gene matches: 2. Germline-derived CDR1 and CDR2 are SGHRS and YFSETQ. CDR3 length: 14 amino acids. CDR3 region: CASSWTGGRYEQYF. The CDR3 nucleotides are TGCGCCAGCAGCTGGACAGGGGGCCGCTACGAGCAGTACTTC.

The genes are TRBV11-2 and TRBJ2-1, with 7 bases aligning to TRBD1. Germline V gene lookup returns CDR1 SGHAT and CDR2 FQNNGV. The CDR3 is made up of 14 amino acids. Germline trimming cut 5 bases from V and 4 bases from J; bases unmatched to any gene: 5. CDR3 nucleotides: TGTGCCAGCAGCCCAGGACAGGTTTACAATGAGCAGTTCTTC. This translates into CASSPGQVYNEQFF.

Concerning this clone: Other DNA sequences of this sample code for an identical CDR3. V and J are TRBV18 and TRBJ1-1, with TRBD1 as a possible D gene (5 bases). The V end was cut by 2 bases, the J end by 1 base, with 11 bases between. Germline V gene lookup returns CDR1 KGHSH and CDR2 LQKENI. This CDR3 has 15 amino acids. In DNA, the CDR3 is TGTGCCAGCTCACCATTAGGTCAGGGGAACACTGAAGCTTTCTTT. Translation gives CASSPLGQGNTEAFF.

In DNA form, the CDR3 reads TGTGCCAGCAGTAGACAGGTCGATAATTCACCCCTCCACTTT. Its protein product is CASSRQVDNSPLHF. This chain connects TRBV6-6 to TRBJ1-6, with a tentative D call TRBD1 (6 bases). The CDR3 contains 14 residues. V gave up 5 bases and J gave up 5 bases, with 10 bases separating them. The germline V gene encodes CDR1 MNHNY and CDR2 SVGAGI (reference sequence).

The rearrangement uses TRBV4-3 and TRBJ1-4; 10 bases map to TRBD1. The V and J ends lost 4 bases and 4 bases, in that order; junction bases with no gene match: 12. The length of the CDR3 is 18 residues. Germline V lookup: CDR1 LGHNA, CDR2 YSLEER. The CDR3 spells CASSRADRGRWNNEKLFF. CDR3 coding DNA: TGCGCCAGCAGCCGAGCGGACAGGGGGAGGTGGAATAATGAAAAACTGTTTTTT.

The rearrangement uses TRBV29-1 and TRBJ1-2; TRBD1 might be the D (5 bases). CDR1 is SQVTM, CDR2 ANQGSEA, per germline. The CDR3 spans 14 residues. V lost 3 bases and J 4 bases, leaving 15 bases between the germline ends. The CDR3 DNA reads TGCAGCGTTGAGTTGGGGCAGGGTGGCTATGGCTACACCTTC. Its translation is CSVELGQGGYGYTF.